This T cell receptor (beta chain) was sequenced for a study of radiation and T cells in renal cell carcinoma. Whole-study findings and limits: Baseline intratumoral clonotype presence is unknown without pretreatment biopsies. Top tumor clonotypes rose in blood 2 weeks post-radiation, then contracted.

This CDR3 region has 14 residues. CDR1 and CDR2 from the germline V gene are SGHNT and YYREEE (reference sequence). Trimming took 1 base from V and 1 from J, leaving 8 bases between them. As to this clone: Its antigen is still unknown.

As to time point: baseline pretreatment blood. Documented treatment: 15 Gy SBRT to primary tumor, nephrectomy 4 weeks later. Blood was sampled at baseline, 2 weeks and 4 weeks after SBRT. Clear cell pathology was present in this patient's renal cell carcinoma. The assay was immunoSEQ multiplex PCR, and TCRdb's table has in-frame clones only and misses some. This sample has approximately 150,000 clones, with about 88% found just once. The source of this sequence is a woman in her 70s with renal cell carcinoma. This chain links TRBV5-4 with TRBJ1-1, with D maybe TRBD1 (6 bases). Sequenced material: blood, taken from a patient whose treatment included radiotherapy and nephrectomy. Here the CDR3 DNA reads TGTGCCAGCAGCTTGACAGGGAGGAACACTGAAGCTTTCTTT. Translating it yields CASSLTGRNTEAFF.